These T cell receptor beta chains were read from a single sample in a study of T cell repertoires in cytomegalovirus infection. These TCRs' antigens remain unknown. TCRdb passed the reads through MiXCR, listing each CDR3 protein once. The sample lists 900,000 to 950,000 distinct CDR3 sequences; approximately 31% were seen once. Specimen: cultured CD8+ T cells from PBMCs, collected from culture after CMV antigen stimulation. The receptors originated from a human donor in good health (CMV status not recorded). Some clones in this sample may be carry-over from other donors' samples. Both conserved end residues are part of each CDR3. Fields, in order: clone size, J gene, D gene, V gene, CDR3 protein, CDR3 DNA. The D gene is left open where the match is weak. Clone size, where shown, is once, few, many, or a class for clones that have expanded.

>-|TRBJ1-4|-|TRBV19
CASSIWPEQATNEKLFF
TGTGCCAGTAGTATCTGGCCGGAACAGGCAACTAATGAAAAACTGTTTTTT
>few|TRBJ2-1|TRBD1|TRBV4-1
CASSHPGQVNEQFF
TGCGCCAGCAGCCATCCTGGACAGGTCAATGAGCAGTTCTTC
>few|TRBJ2-5|TRBD2|TRBV27
CASSFVGGDETQYF
TGTGCCAGCAGTTTCGTCGGGGGGGATGAGACCCAGTACTTC
>-|TRBJ2-1|TRBD2|TRBV11-2
CASSPHFGGGLNEQFF
TGTGCCAGCAGCCCCCATTTCGGCGGGGGGCTCAATGAGCAGTTCTTC
>-|TRBJ2-5|TRBD2|TRBV27
CASSSLAGGLVETQYF
TGTGCCAGCAGTTCTTTAGCGGGGGGCCTAGTGGAGACCCAGTACTTC
>-|TRBJ2-1|-|TRBV2
CASIQGSDEQFF
TGTGCCAGTATCCAGGGGTCGGATGAGCAGTTCTTC
>-|TRBJ1-1|-|TRBV6-6
CASPHSSMNTEAFF
TGTGCCAGCCCCCATAGTTCCATGAACACTGAAGCTTTCTTT
>-|TRBJ1-5|-|TRBV5-5
CASSLAGGRVNQPQHF
TGTGCCAGCAGCTTGGCCGGGGGAAGAGTAAATCAGCCCCAGCATTTT
>many|TRBJ2-1|-|TRBV19
CASSRQGGGSYNEQFF
TGTGCCAGTAGTCGGCAGGGTGGGGGGTCCTACAATGAGCAGTTCTTC
>many|TRBJ2-1|-|TRBV11-2
CASSVRDEQFF
TGTGCCAGCAGCGTACGCGATGAGCAGTTCTTC
>-|TRBJ2-3|TRBD1|TRBV7-9
CASRDRGQGPGTQYF
TGTGCCAGCAGGGACAGGGGGCAGGGCCCCGGAACGCAGTATTTT
>few|TRBJ2-7|TRBD2|TRBV7-6
CASSLVQFGGGAGEQYF
TGTGCCAGCAGCTTAGTACAGTTCGGCGGGGGGGCCGGGGAGCAGTACTTC
>-|TRBJ2-7|TRBD2|TRBV2
CANIAGTYEQYF
TGTGCCAACATAGCGGGAACCTACGAGCAGTACTTC
>-|TRBJ1-6|TRBD1|TRBV5-4
CASSWTSQGEYVSPLHF
TGTGCCAGCAGCTGGACGTCACAGGGGGAGTATGTTTCACCCCTCCACTTT
>many|TRBJ1-1|-|TRBV7-9
CATRSTLNTEAFF
TGTGCCACCCGTAGCACATTGAACACTGAAGCTTTCTTT
>-|TRBJ2-3|TRBD2|TRBV12-5
CASGFFIGTSGGDTQYF
TGTGCTAGTGGTTTTTTCATCGGGACTAGCGGGGGAGATACGCAGTATTTT
>once|TRBJ2-1|-|TRBV7-2
CASSFRGGTSNEQFF
TGTGCCAGCAGCTTTCGAGGGGGGACATCCAATGAGCAGTTCTTC
>few|TRBJ2-5|-|TRBV6-5
CASSYFLGQGETQYF
TGTGCCAGCAGTTACTTTCTGGGGCAGGGAGAGACCCAGTACTTC
>-|TRBJ1-1|-|TRBV6-2/TRBV6-3
CASSSGITEAFF
TGTGCCAGCAGTTCCGGGATTACTGAAGCTTTCTTT
>few|TRBJ2-6|-|TRBV7-3
CASSLRGTSSGANVLTF
TGTGCCAGCAGCTTAAGGGGGACGAGCTCTGGGGCCAACGTCCTGACTTTC
>many|TRBJ2-7|TRBD1|TRBV4-1
CASTPTPGGFSYEQYF
TGCGCCAGCACCCCGACCCCAGGGGGCTTCTCCTACGAGCAGTACTTC
>many|TRBJ1-1|-|TRBV6-5
CASSFGSNTEAFF
TGTGCCAGCAGTTTCGGGTCGAACACTGAAGCTTTCTTT
>-|TRBJ2-7|-|TRBV12-3/TRBV12-4
CASSPRGDHEQYF
TGTGCCAGCAGCCCCCGTGGGGACCACGAGCAGTACTTC
>few|TRBJ1-4|TRBD1|TRBV6-1
CASSESVGQVNEKLFF
TGTGCCAGCAGTGAAAGTGTAGGACAGGTTAATGAAAAACTGTTTTTT
>-|TRBJ2-1|-|TRBV20-1
CSARDPQIDEQFF
TGCAGTGCTAGAGATCCCCAGATCGATGAGCAGTTCTTC
>-|TRBJ1-1|-|TRBV29-1
CSVDLGSREAFF
TGCAGCGTTGACCTGGGAAGCAGGGAAGCTTTCTTT
>-|TRBJ1-2|-|TRBV7-6
CASSANSGLPNYGYTF
TGTGCCAGCAGCGCCAACAGTGGACTACCTAACTATGGCTACACCTTC
>many|TRBJ2-3|TRBD2|TRBV7-2
CASSLVGGNTDTQYF
TGTGCCAGCAGCTTAGTGGGGGGGAACACAGATACGCAGTATTTT
>-|TRBJ2-1|TRBD2|TRBV27
CASSLAGGGRKQFF
TGTGCCAGCTCCTTAGCCGGGGGGGGCCGGAAGCAGTTCTTC
>few|TRBJ1-2|-|TRBV12-3/TRBV12-4
CASSPGYGTNYGYTF
TGTGCCAGCAGCCCCGGGTATGGAACTAACTATGGCTACACCTTC
>few|TRBJ2-2|TRBD2|TRBV4-2
CASSQSGGRGGELFF
TGTGCCAGCAGCCAATCGGGGGGGCGGGGCGGGGAGCTGTTTTTT
>-|TRBJ2-3|TRBD2|TRBV6-8
CASSPGLAGVQADTQYF
TGTGCCAGCAGTCCCGGACTAGCGGGGGTGCAGGCAGATACGCAGTATTTT
>few|TRBJ1-4|-|TRBV14
CASSLGQRPPAYNEKLFF
TGTGCCAGCAGCCTCGGACAGAGACCTCCCGCATATAATGAAAAACTGTTTTTT
>many|TRBJ2-3|-|TRBV7-6
CASTLGVQYTDTQYF
TGTGCCAGCACCTTGGGGGTCCAGTACACAGATACGCAGTATTTT
>once|TRBJ1-4|-|TRBV11-2
CASSLEGTWEEKLFF
TGTGCCAGCAGCTTAGAAGGGACATGGGAAGAAAAACTGTTTTTT
>many|TRBJ2-3|-|TRBV7-9
CASSLPGLPTDTQYF
TGTGCCAGCAGCTTACCAGGACTTCCCACAGATACGCAGTATTTT
>few|TRBJ2-1|-|TRBV12-3/TRBV12-4
CASSLKNVQFF
TGTGCCAGCAGTTTGAAGAACGTTCAGTTCTTC
>many|TRBJ2-1|-|TRBV7-8
CASSSRAGLNEQFF
TGTGCCAGCAGCTCCAGGGCAGGGCTAAATGAGCAGTTCTTC
>few|TRBJ2-1|-|TRBV6-6
CASRPIYGNEQFF
TGTGCCAGCAGACCAATCTACGGCAATGAGCAGTTCTTC
>few|TRBJ1-1|-|TRBV12-3/TRBV12-4
CASNLRGNTEAFF
TGTGCCAGCAACCTCAGGGGGAACACTGAAGCTTTCTTT
>-|TRBJ2-1|TRBD2|TRBV27
CASSYSGGELNNEQFF
TGTGCCAGCAGTTATAGCGGGGGTGAATTGAACAATGAGCAGTTCTTC
>-|TRBJ2-7|-|TRBV5-1
CASSGAADYVEEQYF
TGCGCCAGCAGCGGGGCGGCGGATTACGTCGAGGAGCAGTACTTC
>-|TRBJ1-2|TRBD1|TRBV11-2
CASSESGQIYGYTF
TGTGCCAGCAGCGAATCGGGACAGATTTATGGCTACACCTTC
>few|TRBJ2-3|-|TRBV6-5
CASSYSPNGDTQYF
TGTGCCAGCAGTTACTCCCCAAACGGAGATACGCAGTATTTT
>few|TRBJ1-4|-|TRBV2
CASSMGPGTTNEKLFF
TGTGCCAGCAGTATGGGGCCCGGGACAACAAATGAAAAACTGTTTTTT
>many|TRBJ1-2|-|TRBV7-2
CASSAGKAYGYTF
TGTGCCAGCAGCGCCGGGAAGGCGTATGGCTACACCTTC
>-|TRBJ2-2|TRBD1|TRBV12-3/TRBV12-4
CASRETGGPNHQFANTGELFF
TGTGCCAGCAGGGAGACAGGGGGCCCAAATCACCAGTTCGCGAACACCGGGGAGCTGTTTTTT
>few|TRBJ1-2|TRBD1|TRBV12-3/TRBV12-4
CATRTGGVDGYTF
TGTGCCACCAGAACAGGGGGCGTGGATGGCTACACCTTC
>-|TRBJ1-2|-|TRBV5-1
CASSLEDGAVTNYGYTF
TGCGCCAGCAGCTTGGAGGACGGAGCTGTTACTAACTATGGCTACACCTTC
>many|TRBJ1-1|-|TRBV7-2
CASSSWVRRTEAFF
TGTGCCAGCAGCTCGTGGGTGAGGAGGACTGAAGCTTTCTTT
>-|TRBJ1-2|TRBD1|TRBV12-3/TRBV12-4
CASSSSTGGSGYTF
TGTGCCAGCAGTTCCAGTACAGGGGGATCTGGCTACACCTTC
>-|TRBJ1-3|-|TRBV7-6
CASSPVLSPGNTIYF
TGTGCCAGCAGCCCGGTTCTGAGCCCTGGAAACACCATATATTTT
>-|TRBJ1-4|TRBD1|TRBV6-5
CASSRDRAKELFF
TGTGCCAGCAGTCGGGACAGGGCTAAGGAACTGTTTTTT
>-|TRBJ2-4|-|TRBV7-9
CASSTGASLAKNIQYF
TGTGCCAGCAGCACCGGTGCCAGCCTAGCCAAAAACATTCAGTACTTC
>many|TRBJ2-1|-|TRBV4-3
CASSQDHRDNLREQFF
TGCGCCAGCAGCCAAGATCATCGAGACAACCTTCGAGAGCAGTTCTTC
>many|TRBJ1-1|-|TRBV7-6
CASSLRQMNTEAFF
TGTGCCAGCAGCTTAAGACAGATGAACACTGAAGCTTTCTTT
>-|TRBJ2-7|-|TRBV5-4
CASSFVDEQYF
TGTGCCAGCAGCTTTGTTGACGAGCAGTACTTC
>-|TRBJ1-2|-|TRBV2
CATPEGNLYGYTF
TGTGCCACCCCTGAGGGAAATCTCTATGGCTACACCTTC
>-|TRBJ2-1|-|TRBV4-2
CASSQVAGAPYNEQFF
TGTGCCAGCAGCCAAGTGGCGGGGGCCCCCTACAATGAGCAGTTCTTC
>-|TRBJ2-7|TRBD2|TRBV7-9
CASSLPTSGITDEQYF
TGTGCCAGCAGCTTACCAACTAGCGGGATAACGGACGAGCAGTACTTC